The 9 T cell receptor beta chains below all came from one sample that was sequenced in a study of blood T cells in healthy people across ages. A sample-barcoded 5' primer and a J-beta primer mix were used in a second PCR of roughly 7 to 11 cycles. One entry per CDR3 protein results from TCRdb running MiXCR on the 5' RACE reads. The data contain around 1.7 million distinct CDR3 sequences, over 25% of them singletons. The sample taken for sequencing was blood. The source of these receptors is a woman under 40 in good health.

The chain has TRBV9 and TRBJ1-1; D may be TRBD1 (5 bases). CDR3 length: 13 amino acids. V was clipped by 3 bases and J by 8 bases, with 14 bases between them. Per germline, CDR1 SGDLS and CDR2 YYNGEE. The CDR3 DNA reads TGTGCCAGCAGCGCCCGGGGGTCCGTAGAAGCTTTCTTT. Translating it yields CASSARGSVEAFF.

This rearrangement joins TRBV6-5 to TRBJ2-5; D gene uncertain. Per the germline V gene, CDR1 is MNHEY and CDR2 is SVGAGI. V lost 6 bases, J lost 4 bases, and 15 bases lay in between. The CDR3 is 14 residues long. CDR3 amino acids: CASSPPGYPETQYF. The CDR3 DNA is TGTGCCAGCAGCCCCCCCGGATATCCAGAGACCCAGTACTTC.

To note about this clonotype: At one boundary the junction diverges from the germline segment, which might be a read error. V usage is TRBV19 and J usage is TRBJ2-5, with D unresolved. The CDR3 is 12 amino acids. Looked up from germline, CDR1 is LNHDA and CDR2 is SQIVND (reference sequence). In nucleotides, the CDR3 is TGTGCCAGTAGTATGGGCCAAGAGACCCTGTACTTC. Its protein product is CASSMGQETLYF.

This clonotype was detected only a few times. The chain uses TRBV5-1 and TRBJ1-1; D uncertain. Trimming shortened V by 0 bases and J by 5 bases, and 14 bases separated the two germline ends. Germline V gives CDR1 SGHRS, CDR2 YFSETQ. There are 15 residues in the CDR3. CDR3 amino acids: CASSLVGGGGTEAFF. Written as DNA, the CDR3 is TGCGCCAGCAGCTTGGTTGGAGGCGGCGGGACTGAAGCTTTCTTT.

This clonotype was observed once. The junction departs from the called germline gene at one end, perhaps through a read error. The chain carries TRBV12-3 or TRBV12-4 and TRBJ2-7; tentatively, D is TRBD1 (6 bases). The CDR3 has 13 residues. CDR3 protein: CASSLGAGETQDF. CDR3 bases: TGTGCCAGCAGTTTGGGGGCTGGCGAGACCCAGGACTTC.

The chain uses TRBV6-1 and TRBJ2-1; 9 bases align to TRBD2. CDR1 and CDR2 (germline): MNHNS, SASEGT. There are 15 residues in the CDR3. V lost 7 bases, J lost 3 bases, and 7 bases stayed unmatched. CDR3 nucleotide sequence: TGTGCCAGCACCGAAGGAGCGGGGGGCTACAATGAGCAGTTCTTC. This codes for CASTEGAGGYNEQFF.

Ten or more counts support this clonotype. The chain joins TRBV12-3 or TRBV12-4 to TRBJ2-5; TRBD2 aligns across 14 bases. The CDR3 runs to 17 residues. Trimming at V came to 2 bases and at J to 4 bases, leaving 6 bases not matched to a gene. CDR3 amino acids: CASSLSPGLAGVETQYF. The CDR3 DNA reads TGTGCCAGCAGTTTATCCCCGGGACTAGCGGGAGTAGAGACCCAGTACTTC.

This clonotype was detected ten times or more. This chain's CDR3 is CAISESSGGAGGEQYF. CDR3 nucleotides: TGTGCCATCAGTGAGTCGTCGGGGGGAGCGGGCGGCGAGCAGTACTTC. This sequence joins TRBV10-3 and TRBJ2-7; 7 bases align to TRBD2. With 0 bases clipped from V and 6 bases from J, the junction kept 11 bases outside the gene matches. Germline CDR1 is ENHRY and CDR2 is SYGVKD. This CDR3 is 16 amino acids long.

This clonotype showed up just a few times. V usage is TRBV7-2 and J usage is TRBJ2-5; 11 bases match TRBD2. CDR1 is SGHTA and CDR2 is FQGNSA in the germline V gene. After removal of 3 bases from V and 0 bases from J, the junction contained 3 bases not matched to a gene. The CDR3 runs to 16 residues. The CDR3 sequence is CASSFWGLADQETQYF. CDR3 nucleotides: TGTGCCAGCAGCTTCTGGGGACTAGCGGACCAAGAGACCCAGTACTTC.